Below are 15 T cell receptor beta chains sequenced from a single sample in a study of T-cell reconstitution after alpha-beta-depleted transplantation in children. Library preparation (for TCRbeta) was performed with unique molecular identifiers. TCRdb reprocessed the PCR reads via MiXCR and lists one record per CDR3 protein. The sample contains about 200,000 distinct CDR3 sequences, about 6% of which appear only once. This material consisted of PBMCs, taken before TCRalphabeta/CD19-depleted stem cell transplant. All receptors derive from a girl younger than two with combined immunodeficiency, due to receive a stem cell transplant.

In this sample, this clonotype turned up a few times. The rearrangement joins TRBV30 to TRBJ1-1; 8 nucleotides align to TRBD1. This CDR3 has 13 amino acids. Trimming removed 2 bases from V and 5 bases from J; junction bases left unmatched: 4. CDR1 GTSNPN and CDR2 SVGIG come from the germline V gene (reference sequence). CDR3 DNA sequence: TGTGCCTGGAGTCAAGACAGGGGAACTGAAGCTTTCTTT. This translates into CAWSQDRGTEAFF.

This clonotype has a count of ten or more. The rearrangement joins TRBV14 to TRBJ2-4; tentatively, D is TRBD1 (6 bases). CDR3 length: 13 residues. In germline, CDR1 is SGHDN, CDR2 FVKESK. V lost 6 bases to trimming and J lost 4 bases, with 10 bases between them. CDR3 DNA: TGTGCCAGCAGACATACAGGGAAAAACATTCAGTACTTC. It is translated as CASRHTGKNIQYF. Based on the CDR3 plus reference TRBV14 and TRBJ2-4, the full variable domain is EAGVTQFPSHSVIEKGQTVTLRCDPISGHDNLYWYRRVMGKEIKFLLHFVKESKQDESGMPNNRFLAERTGGTYSTLKVQPAELEDSGVYFCASRHTGKNIQYFGAGTRLSVL.

This clonotype was seen a few times. In nucleotides, the CDR3 is TGTGCCAGCAGTGGGGACGGTTCAAGTTTTAATGAAAAACTGTTTTTT. Its protein is CASSGDGSSFNEKLFF. The chain couples TRBV6-1 to TRBJ1-4; weak D call: TRBD1 (5 bases). This CDR3 contains 16 residues. Per germline, CDR1 MNHNS and CDR2 SASEGT. V was cut by 4 bases and J by 4 bases, with 16 bases left in between.

This clonotype was seen repeatedly, ten times or more. The chain carries TRBV10-3 and TRBJ2-1; 7 bases fit TRBD2. The CDR3 extends over 15 amino acids. Trimming cost V 6 bases and J 6 bases; bases outside gene matches: 11. Per the germline V gene, CDR1 is ENHRY and CDR2 is SYGVKD. CDR3 sequence reads: CAIRTIIAGRNEQFF. Here the CDR3 DNA reads TGTGCCATCAGGACAATTATAGCGGGCCGCAATGAGCAGTTCTTC.

This clonotype was found a few times. The gene calls are TRBV6-1 and TRBJ2-1; 14 positions agree with TRBD2. Germline CDR1 is MNHNS and CDR2 is SASEGT. The CDR3 has 15 residues. Trimming at V came to 6 bases and at J to 9 bases, leaving 7 bases not matched to a gene. The CDR3 DNA sequence: TGTGCCAGCAGCCTGACTAGCGGGAGGGTTACTGAGCAGTTCTTC. Its translation is CASSLTSGRVTEQFF.

This clonotype was observed at least ten times. J is TRBJ2-1 and V is TRBV3-1; 9 bases fit TRBD2. The ends lost 9 bases at V and 6 bases at J; junction bases unmatched: 6. This CDR3 is 13 amino acids long. Germline V CDR1 and CDR2: LGHDT, YNNKEL (reference sequence). The CDR3 reads CASSGRSGNEQFF. The CDR3 DNA sequence: TGTGCCAGTAGCGGGAGAAGTGGCAATGAGCAGTTCTTC.

The table lists this clonotype with many counts. The chain carries TRBV29-1 and TRBJ2-7; D is uncertain. CDR3 length equals 12 residues. Germline V gene data show CDR1 as SQVTM and CDR2 as ANQGSEA. Between the trimmed V and J ends, which lost 5 bases and 5 bases, there was a span of 13 bases. The CDR3 DNA follows: TGCAGCGTTTATGGACCCTACGACGAGCAGTACTTC. This codes for CSVYGPYDEQYF.

The rearrangement joins TRBV11-1 to TRBJ2-5, with a tentative D call TRBD1 (6 bases). The V gene's germline CDR1 is SGHAT and CDR2 FQDESV (reference sequence). V lost 3 bases and J 2 bases, leaving 28 bases between the germline ends. The CDR3 runs to 20 residues. CDR3 amino acids: CASSFALGHQGSTTQETQYF. CDR3 nucleotide sequence: TGTGCCAGCAGCTTCGCACTGGGACACCAGGGGTCTACGACACAAGAGACCCAGTACTTC.

This clonotype was observed many times. The V and J genes are TRBV4-2 and TRBJ2-7, with a possible D match to TRBD2 (6 bases). The length of the CDR3 is 14 residues. V lost 0 bases and J lost 3, with 9 bases in between. Germline-derived CDR1 and CDR2 are LGHNA and YNFKEQ. In DNA, the CDR3 is TGTGCCAGCAGCCAAGACGGGAGAGGCTACGAGCAGTACTTC. Residues: CASSQDGRGYEQYF.

Many counts were recorded for this clonotype. The chain employs TRBV12-3 or TRBV12-4 and TRBJ2-7, with D perhaps TRBD1 (5 bases). V dropped 0 bases and J dropped 0 bases, with 15 bases sitting between them. This CDR3 spans 17 amino acids. For the CDR3, the DNA is TGTGCCAGCAGTTTAGCCCTTGGACAAGGGGTCTCCTACGAGCAGTACTTC. Its translation: CASSLALGQGVSYEQYF.

The genes are TRBV19 and TRBJ2-1; unclear D gene. The CDR3 spans 14 residues. V was trimmed by 5 bases and J by 8 bases, leaving 16 bases between them. The V gene's germline CDR1 is LNHDA and CDR2 SQIVND (reference sequence). DNA of the CDR3: TGTGCCAGTAGTCTCTACGGCAGTGTGGATGAGCAGTTCTTC. This codes for CASSLYGSVDEQFF.

Many counts were recorded for this clonotype. This rearrangement joins TRBV5-1 to TRBJ2-3, with 10 nucleotides matching TRBD2. CDR1 is SGHRS and CDR2 is YFSETQ in the germline V gene. This CDR3 is built from 16 residues. The V gene end was trimmed by 4 bases and the J gene end by 1 base; junction bases not matched to a gene: 6. CDR3 DNA: TGCGCCAGCAGCCCACCCCTAGCGGGAGGCACAGATACGCAGTATTTT. This translates into CASSPPLAGGTDTQYF.

In its sample, this clonotype was seen many times. The V call is TRBV20-1, the J call TRBJ2-1; D not certain. From germline, CDR1 is DFQATT and CDR2 SNEGSKA (reference sequence). The CDR3 length is 14 residues. Trimming stripped 5 bases from V and 7 bases from J, with 18 bases between. CDR3 nucleotides: TGCAGTGCTGACACGGGCGACGGTCGGAATGAGCAGTTCTTC. This codes for CSADTGDGRNEQFF.

This clonotype was counted at least ten times. V usage is TRBV29-1 and J usage is TRBJ2-3, with D possibly being TRBD2 (5 bases). The germline gives CDR1 SQVTM, CDR2 ANQGSEA. The CDR3 has 15 amino acids. The germline V and J ends were trimmed by 4 bases and 4 bases, with 18 bases remaining between them. For the CDR3, the DNA is TGCAGCGTTGTTCCCGTCGGGGTCGGCTCAGATACGCAGTATTTT. Amino acid sequence: CSVVPVGVGSDTQYF.

This clonotype has ten or more counts. V gene TRBV24-1 combines with J gene TRBJ2-1; D is perhaps TRBD2 (5 bases). Trimming cost V 2 bases and J 8 bases, with 18 bases left between them. The CDR3 runs to 16 residues. Germline CDR1 and CDR2: KGHDR and SFDVKD. CDR3 bases: TGTGCCACCAGTGATTGGGGTAGCGACTACAAAGATGAGCAGTTCTTC. Translated, it gives CATSDWGSDYKDEQFF.